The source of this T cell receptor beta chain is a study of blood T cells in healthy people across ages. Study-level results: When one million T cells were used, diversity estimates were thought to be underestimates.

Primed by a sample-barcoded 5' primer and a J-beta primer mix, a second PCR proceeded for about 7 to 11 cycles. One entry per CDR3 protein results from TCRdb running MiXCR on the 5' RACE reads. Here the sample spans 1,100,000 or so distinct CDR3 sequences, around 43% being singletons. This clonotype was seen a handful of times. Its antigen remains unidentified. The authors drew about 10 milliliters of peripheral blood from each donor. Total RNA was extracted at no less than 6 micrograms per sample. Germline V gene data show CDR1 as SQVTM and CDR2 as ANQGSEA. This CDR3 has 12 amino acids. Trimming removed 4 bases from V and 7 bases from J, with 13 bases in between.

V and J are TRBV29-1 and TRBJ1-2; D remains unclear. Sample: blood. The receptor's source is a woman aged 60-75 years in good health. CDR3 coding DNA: TGCAGCGTTGTACGGGGTACGGGTGGCTACACCTTC. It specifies CSVVRGTGGYTF.